The 14 T cell receptor beta chains below come from one sample, sequenced in a study of cytomegalovirus exposure and HLA in healthy donors. Primers included in the PCR were 60 Vbeta and 13 Jbeta primers. The protocol was immunoSEQ multiplex PCR, while the TCRdb copy is restricted to in-frame clones and leaves out a portion. Of fewer than 85,000 clones in the sample, less than 80% were seen once. Input material: PBMCs. The receptors here all came from a man aged 40-49 years in good health and CMV-seropositive.

The rearrangement uses TRBV6-5 and TRBJ1-4; no firm D call. Germline-derived CDR1 and CDR2 are MNHEY and SVGAGI. V dropped 10 bases and J dropped 3 bases, with 15 bases sitting between them. This CDR3 is built from 14 residues. As DNA, the CDR3 is TGTGCCACCTCCATGGCTAGGTCTAATGAAAAACTGTTTTTT. Protein product: CATSMARSNEKLFF.

The V call is TRBV28, the J call TRBJ1-3; D unclear. The CDR3 runs 15 residues. Germline V CDR1 and CDR2: MDHEN, SYDVKM. V was cut by 1 base and J by 7 bases, with 14 bases left in between. CDR3 nucleotide sequence: TGTGCCAGCAGTTTATCGGGTAAAAGAGACAACACCATATATTTT. Amino acids: CASSLSGKRDNTIYF.

This clone was observed once. The gene calls are TRBV9 and TRBJ1-6, with 12 nucleotides matching TRBD1. Germline V gene lookup returns CDR1 SGDLS and CDR2 YYNGEE. CDR3 length equals 15 residues. V gave up 1 base and J gave up 8 bases; unmatched junction bases: 1. The CDR3 DNA is TGTGCCAGCAGCGTAAGGGACAGGGGGCATTCACCCCTCCACTTT. Translated: CASSVRDRGHSPLHF.

This clone was recorded once. This sequence joins TRBV7-6 and TRBJ2-1; TRBD2 is a possible D gene (6 bases). CDR1 SGHVS and CDR2 FNYEAQ come from the germline V gene. Trimming pared 5 bases from V and 5 bases from J, leaving 16 bases between. The CDR3 loop spans 15 amino acids. CDR3 in DNA: TGTGCCAGCAGCCAGTGGGCGGGGCCGGACAATGAGCAGTTCTTC. It translates to CASSQWAGPDNEQFF.

This clone was detected once. The chain joins TRBV27 to TRBJ2-1; 8 bases are shared with TRBD2. Per the germline V gene, CDR1 is MNHEY and CDR2 is SMNVEV (reference sequence). Trimming at V came to 6 bases and at J to 4 bases, leaving 5 bases not matched to a gene. CDR3 length: 14 amino acids. In nucleotides, the CDR3 is TGTGCCAGCAGGTCCGGCGGGGGGTACAATGAGCAGTTCTTC. Translation gives CASRSGGGYNEQFF.

CDR3 nucleotide sequence: TGTGCCAGCAGTTCCGGGACATTGAGTCAGCCCCAGCATTTT. Its translation: CASSSGTLSQPQHF. The genes are TRBV7-9 and TRBJ1-5, with TRBD1 as a possible D gene (6 bases). V lost 6 bases, J lost 6 bases, and 15 bases lay in between. CDR1 is SEHNR, CDR2 FQNEAQ, per germline (reference sequence). There are 14 residues in the CDR3.

The genes are TRBV7-3 and TRBJ2-1; TRBD2 agrees at 9 bases. CDR1 and CDR2 from the germline V gene are SGHTA and FQGTGA. This CDR3 is 14 amino acids long. Unmatched junction bases numbered 8, after V lost 4 bases and J lost 10 bases. Here the CDR3 reads CASSYDSSGVEQFF. The DNA of the CDR3 is TGTGCCAGCAGCTATGATTCTAGCGGGGTAGAGCAGTTCTTC.

The rearrangement uses TRBV28 and TRBJ2-7; 7 bases fit TRBD2. The germline CDR1 and CDR2 sequences are MDHEN and SYDVKM. V was pared by 1 base and J by 6 bases, with 6 bases of the junction left unmatched. There are 14 residues in the CDR3. DNA of the CDR3: TGTGCCAGCAGTTTATCCATTCCGGGGGGCGAGCAGTACTTC. This encodes CASSLSIPGGEQYF.

V and J are TRBV19 and TRBJ2-6, with TRBD2 matching 7 bases. Germline V CDR1 and CDR2: LNHDA, SQIVND (reference sequence). There are 18 residues in the CDR3. Trimming at V came to 3 bases and at J to 0 bases, leaving 8 bases not matched to a gene. In DNA form, the CDR3 reads TGTGCCAGTAGTATTATATCGGGAGGTGGCTCTGGGGCCAACGTCCTGACTTTC. This gives the protein CASSIISGGGSGANVLTF.

V gene TRBV27 combines with J gene TRBJ2-6, with 7 bases aligning to TRBD1. The CDR3 covers 14 residues. V lost 5 bases to trimming and J lost 13 bases; unmatched junction nucleotides: 11. In germline, CDR1 is MNHEY, CDR2 SMNVEV (reference sequence). CDR3 region: CASSRQGHYRVLTF. The CDR3 DNA reads as TGTGCCAGCAGTAGACAGGGCCACTACAGAGTCCTGACTTTC.

The chain couples TRBV9 to TRBJ2-7; 15 bases are shared with TRBD2. V shed 4 bases, J shed 5 bases, and the junction held 4 bases outside the gene matches. The CDR3 contains 15 residues. CDR1 and CDR2 from the germline V gene are SGDLS and YYNGEE. CDR3 DNA sequence: TGTGCCAGCAGCCCCGGGACTAGCGGGAGGCACGAGCAGTACTTC. Residues: CASSPGTSGRHEQYF.

This clone was counted a few times. This CDR3 is also generated by other DNA sequences in the sample. The rearrangement uses TRBV28 and TRBJ2-7, with 10 bases matching TRBD2. Germline trimming cut 6 bases from V and 2 bases from J; bases unmatched to any gene: 10. The CDR3 is made up of 16 amino acids. Germline lookup yields CDR1 MDHEN and CDR2 SYDVKM. In DNA, the CDR3 is TGTGCCAGCAGGGCCCATAGCGGGGGGAAGCCCTACGAGCAGTACTTC. Its protein product is CASRAHSGGKPYEQYF.

The rearrangement links TRBV11-2 to TRBJ2-1; no firm D call. The ends were cut back, 10 bases at V and 8 bases at J, with 12 bases in the middle. Germline assignment: CDR1 SGHAT and CDR2 FQNNGV. This CDR3 has 11 amino acids. The CDR3 loop reads CATRVRDEQFF. The CDR3 DNA reads as TGTGCCACTCGGGTTAGAGATGAGCAGTTCTTC.

The table lists this clone with a few counts. The rearrangement uses TRBV28 and TRBJ1-1; 11 positions match TRBD1. Germline CDR1 and CDR2: MDHEN and SYDVKM. After removal of 6 bases from V and 7 bases from J, the junction contained 13 bases not matched to a gene. The CDR3 runs 16 residues. CDR3 in amino acids: CASSSPGQGAWGEAFF. The CDR3 nucleotides read TGTGCCAGCAGCTCCCCTGGACAGGGGGCCTGGGGTGAAGCTTTCTTT.